Many counts were recorded for the clone carrying this T cell receptor (beta chain). Its antigen is still unknown. Attached unique molecular identifiers marked individual cDNA molecules. TCRdb itself ran the 5' RACE reads through MiXCR, one entry per CDR3 protein. The profile shows just under 85,000 distinct CDR3 sequences, 10% of them singletons. This record belongs to a study of early T cells in non-severe SARS-CoV-2 infection. Across the whole study: Alpha and beta chains were unpaired, from unsorted whole-blood bulk RNA.

Study-wide points: VDJdb matching favored anti-spike CD8 responses, missing private and CD4 specificities.

Per germline, CDR1 DFQATT and CDR2 SNEGSKA (reference sequence). The CDR3 sequence is 14 residues long. The junction had 6 bases not matched to a gene; V was cut back by 3 bases and J by 5 bases. V gene TRBV20-1 combines with J gene TRBJ2-7; 11 bases align to TRBD1. The receptor comes from an adult who was a healthcare worker with PCR-confirmed SARS-CoV-2 infection or an uninfected control (not recorded which). The source was whole blood, collected at baseline. CDR3 protein: CSASRDRGRNEQYF. The DNA for the CDR3 is TGCAGTGCTAGCCGGGACAGGGGGAGGAACGAGCAGTACTTC.